One and the same sample provided the 24 T cell receptor beta chains below, sequenced in a study of T cells after yellow fever vaccination. Using its own MiXCR run on the 5' RACE reads, TCRdb lists one record per CDR3 protein. The sample includes about 340,000 distinct CDR3 sequences, approximately 4.2% seen only once; the top ten take 20% to 25%. Source: PBMCs, taken 5 days after the yellow fever booster vaccination. These receptor sequences come from a man aged 18-30 years who received the YFV17D yellow fever vaccine.

The chain has TRBV7-9 and TRBJ1-6, with D possibly being TRBD1 (5 bases). Trimming removed 8 bases from V and 6 bases from J, with 14 bases in between. The germline gives CDR1 SEHNR, CDR2 FQNEAQ (reference sequence). The CDR3 has 14 amino acids. The CDR3 DNA follows: TGTGCCAGCCGAAAGACAGAGCTTAATTCACCCCTCCACTTT. This codes for CASRKTELNSPLHF.

In its sample, this clonotype was seen many times. V usage is TRBV5-1 and J usage is TRBJ1-2; D not resolved. The CDR3 is made up of 15 amino acids. Looked up from germline, CDR1 is SGHRS and CDR2 is YFSETQ. The V end lost 4 bases, the J end lost 5 bases, and 18 bases lay between the germline ends. The CDR3 protein is CASSQDYQAIYGYTF. CDR3 DNA sequence: TGCGCCAGCAGCCAAGATTACCAAGCCATTTATGGCTACACCTTC.

V and J are TRBV10-3 and TRBJ2-3; the D is unclear. The germline V gene encodes CDR1 ENHRY and CDR2 SYGVKD. This CDR3 is 12 amino acids long. V was pared by 8 bases and J by 1 base, with 7 bases between. The CDR3 region has the DNA TGTGCCATCTCCTACGGCACAGATACGCAGTATTTT. It yields the protein CAISYGTDTQYF.

The rearrangement links TRBV3-1 to TRBJ1-1; D not certain. Trimming cost V 3 bases and J 10 bases, with 9 bases left between them. The CDR3 length is 11 residues. Germline V gives CDR1 LGHDT, CDR2 YNNKEL (reference sequence). This CDR3 is CASSQGGGAFF. The CDR3 DNA reads as TGTGCCAGCAGCCAGGGTGGAGGAGCTTTCTTT.

This clonotype appeared many times. The chain employs TRBV3-1 and TRBJ2-1; 9 nucleotides line up with TRBD2. This CDR3 contains 16 residues. V lost 3 bases to trimming and J lost 4 bases; unmatched junction nucleotides: 7. The germline V gene encodes CDR1 LGHDT and CDR2 YNNKEL (reference sequence). The CDR3 loop is CASSQYAGGAYNEQFF. CDR3 bases: TGTGCCAGCAGCCAGTACGCGGGGGGGGCATACAATGAGCAGTTCTTC.

This clonotype was seen ten or more times. The CDR3, as DNA: TGTGCCACCCTGGGACAGGGGGATCACAATGAGCAGTTCTTC. Translating it yields CATLGQGDHNEQFF. This chain uses TRBV10-3 with TRBJ2-1; 11 nucleotides agree with TRBD1. CDR1 ENHRY and CDR2 SYGVKD come from the germline V gene. The length of the CDR3 is 14 residues. V dropped 10 bases and J dropped 5; count of bases not matched to a gene: 7.

This clonotype was seen more than once but under ten times. The V call is TRBV3-1, the J call TRBJ2-5; TRBD2 agrees at 8 bases. V was pared by 5 bases and J by 5 bases, with 10 bases of the junction left unmatched. CDR3 size: 15 residues. Looked up from germline, CDR1 is LGHDT and CDR2 is YNNKEL (reference sequence). The CDR3 DNA follows: TGTGCCAGCAGCGGCGGTAGCGGGGCCGGGGAGACCCAGTACTTC. Protein: CASSGGSGAGETQYF.

This clonotype was detected only a few times. This chain joins TRBV7-6 and TRBJ2-1, with D possibly being TRBD2 (6 bases). The V end lost 2 bases, the J end lost 9 bases, and 8 bases lay between the germline ends. This CDR3 has 12 amino acids. Germline CDR1 and CDR2: SGHVS and FNYEAQ. The CDR3: CASSLLAPEQFF. For the CDR3, the DNA is TGTGCCAGCAGCTTACTAGCGCCTGAGCAGTTCTTC.

Turning to this clonotype: Germline and junction disagree at one end, which may indicate a read error. The chain couples TRBV7-2 to TRBJ2-2; D gene unclear. Per the germline V gene, CDR1 is SGHTA and CDR2 is FQGNSA. The CDR3 is 12 residues long. CDR3 loop: CASTLITGELFF. The CDR3 coding sequence is TGTGCCAGCACCTTAATCACCGGGGAGCTGTTTTTT.

There are a few counts of this clonotype. This chain joins TRBV12-3 or TRBV12-4 and TRBJ1-2, with 7 bases aligning to TRBD1. After removal of 3 bases from V and 5 bases from J, the junction contained 6 bases not matched to a gene. CDR3 size: 14 residues. Here the CDR3 DNA reads TGTGCCAGCAGTTTGGGGACAGAGTTATATGGCTACACCTTC. This translates into CASSLGTELYGYTF.

This chain links TRBV15 with TRBJ1-5; weak D call: TRBD1 (6 bases). The germline gives CDR1 LNHNV, CDR2 YYDKDF (reference sequence). There are 16 residues in the CDR3. Trimming left V 1 base short and J 7 bases short, with 17 bases between. CDR3 in amino acids: CATSRAAGGAKQPQHF. The CDR3 coding sequence is TGTGCCACCAGCAGAGCCGCCGGGGGCGCGAAGCAGCCCCAGCATTTT.

The rearrangement uses TRBV12-5 and TRBJ1-5; the D is unclear. With 3 bases removed from V and 11 bases from J, the gap between germline ends came to 23 bases. CDR3 length: 16 residues. CDR1 LGHNT and CDR2 FRNRAP come from the germline V gene. The CDR3 is CASGFTFRALLTAQHF. CDR3 DNA: TGTGCTAGTGGTTTCACTTTCCGGGCTTTGTTAACGGCCCAGCATTTT.

This clonotype was observed a few times. The CDR3 is CASSTSGFDYTF. Written as DNA, the CDR3 is TGTGCCAGCTCAACCTCGGGCTTTGACTACACCTTC. The chain links TRBV28 to TRBJ1-2; D gene unclear. The V gene lost 8 bases and the J gene lost 10 bases, with 17 bases spanning the gap. This CDR3 region has 12 residues. CDR1 and CDR2 from the germline V gene are MDHEN and SYDVKM.

In DNA form, the CDR3 reads TGTGCCAGCAGCGATGCCGACAGGGGGGGTTGGACCGGGGAGCTGTTTTTT. Its translation is CASSDADRGGWTGELFF. The chain is built from TRBV9 and TRBJ2-2; 9 nucleotides line up with TRBD1. Germline lookup yields CDR1 SGDLS and CDR2 YYNGEE. The CDR3 loop spans 17 amino acids. Trimming took 3 bases from V and 5 from J; bases not matched to a gene: 11. Full variable domain (rest looked up from reference TRBV9 and TRBJ2-2): DSGVTQTPKHLITATGQRVTLRCSPRSGDLSVYWYQQSLDQGLQFLIQYYNGEERAKGNILERFSAQQFPDLHSELNLSSLELGDSALYFCASSDADRGGWTGELFFGEGSRLTVL.

This clonotype was recorded many times. The chain recombines TRBV5-4 with TRBJ2-7, with 8 nucleotides matching TRBD2. Germline CDR1 reads SGHNT; CDR2 reads YYREEE (reference sequence). The CDR3 has 15 residues. V shed 2 bases, J shed 6 bases, and the junction held 10 bases outside the gene matches. The CDR3, as DNA: TGTGCCAGCAGCTTACATCCCGGGACTAGAGGCGAGCAGTACGTC. This sequence encodes CASSLHPGTRGEQYV.

This clonotype has more than one count but fewer than ten. This chain uses TRBV7-9 with TRBJ2-7, with 9 bases that match TRBD2. CDR3 length: 15 amino acids. The V gene end was trimmed by 5 bases and the J gene end by 2 bases; junction bases not matched to a gene: 7. The germline V gene has CDR1 SEHNR and CDR2 FQNEAQ (reference sequence). For the CDR3, the DNA is TGTGCCAGCAGCCCTAGCGGGGTTCCCGCCTACGAGCAGTACTTC. Translated: CASSPSGVPAYEQYF.

This clonotype was seen ten or more times. The genes are TRBV7-2 and TRBJ2-3; no reliable D call. Germline V gene sequence: CDR1 SGHTA, CDR2 FQGNSA. The CDR3 loop spans 17 amino acids. V was pared by 5 bases and J by 2 bases, with 20 bases between. CDR3 sequence reads: CASSLQLLGGLTDTQYF. CDR3 in DNA: TGTGCCAGCAGCCTGCAGCTTTTGGGCGGTCTCACAGATACGCAGTATTTT.

The CDR3 is CASGSGTGINEQFF. For the CDR3, the DNA is TGTGCTAGTGGTTCCGGGACAGGGATCAATGAGCAGTTCTTC. The genes are TRBV12-5 and TRBJ2-1, with 9 bases that match TRBD1. V dropped 4 bases and J dropped 6; count of bases not matched to a gene: 4. CDR3 size: 14 residues. CDR1 is LGHNT, CDR2 FRNRAP, per germline.

J is TRBJ2-3 and V is TRBV5-1; D possibly corresponds to TRBD1 (6 bases). Germline CDR1 SGHRS, CDR2 YFSETQ. Deletions cut 0 bases from V and 11 bases from J, with 19 bases between. This CDR3 comprises 15 residues. The CDR3, as DNA: TGCGCCAGCAGCTTGGCCGGCGCGGCCCCAGGGGAGCAGTATTTT. Its translation: CASSLAGAAPGEQYF.

This clonotype occurred many times. This chain's CDR3 is CASSLAGGGSLQFF. Here the CDR3 DNA reads TGTGCCAGCAGCTTAGCGGGGGGTGGGTCCCTGCAGTTCTTC. The chain couples TRBV7-9 to TRBJ2-1; D might be TRBD2 (6 bases). CDR3 length equals 14 residues. Germline assignment: CDR1 SEHNR and CDR2 FQNEAQ (reference sequence). V was trimmed by 0 bases and J by 12 bases, leaving 15 bases between them.

Many counts were recorded for this clonotype. CDR3 DNA: TGTGCCAGCAGTGTCCGGGACAGGGAAACTTGGGCTGAAGCTTTCTTT. Protein: CASSVRDRETWAEAFF. V and J are TRBV25-1 and TRBJ1-1, with 9 nucleotides matching TRBD1. V lost 4 bases and J lost 6; bases outside the gene matches: 12. Germline V gene data show CDR1 as MGHDK and CDR2 as SYGVNS. The CDR3 sequence is 16 residues long.

The rearrangement uses TRBV10-2 and TRBJ2-3, with D uncertain. CDR3 length equals 14 residues. V lost 9 bases and J 4 bases, leaving 17 bases between the germline ends. Germline assignment: CDR1 WSHSY and CDR2 SAAADI. The CDR3 here is CASTLGPLADTQYF. The CDR3 DNA sequence: TGCGCCAGTACCCTAGGGCCCCTCGCAGATACGCAGTATTTT.

The chain links TRBV29-1 to TRBJ2-3, with 12 nucleotides matching TRBD2. CDR3 size: 15 residues. Germline CDR1 reads SQVTM; CDR2 reads ANQGSEA. V was clipped by 7 bases and J by 4 bases; unmatched bases: 9. The CDR3 loop is CSALLLAGGADTQYF. The CDR3 DNA follows: TGCAGCGCTCTATTACTAGCGGGGGGAGCAGATACGCAGTATTTT.

The chain couples TRBV7-2 to TRBJ1-1; 8 bases line up with TRBD1. This CDR3 comprises 14 residues. V lost 1 base to trimming and J lost 9 bases; unmatched junction nucleotides: 7. CDR1 is SGHTA and CDR2 is FQGNSA in the germline V gene. The CDR3 spells CASSLESQGAQAFF. The CDR3 DNA reads as TGTGCCAGCAGCTTAGAGTCTCAGGGGGCTCAAGCTTTCTTT.